Each of the 14 T cell receptor beta chains below was sequenced from the same sample in a study of blood T cell repertoires in COVID-19. TCRdb's table, derived via immunoSEQ multiplex PCR, lists solely in-frame clones and lacks some. The sample consists of more than 85,000 clones, approximately 85% of them appearing once. Input material: peripheral blood. These TCRs come from a woman aged 60 to 75 with acute or convalescent COVID-19.

This chain links TRBV24-1 with TRBJ2-7, with a weak D call TRBD2 (5 bases). The V end was cut by 9 bases, the J end by 4 bases, with 30 bases between. CDR1 and CDR2 from the germline V gene are KGHDR and SFDVKD. The CDR3 consists of 18 residues. The CDR3 nucleotides read TGTGCCACCCCAATGGACTCGGAGTCCCCGGTACCCATTTACGAGCAGTACTTC. It encodes CATPMDSESPVPIYEQYF.

This chain uses TRBV4-2 with TRBJ2-2; the D gene is possibly TRBD1 (5 bases). Trimming pared 0 bases from V and 1 base from J, leaving 6 bases between. The CDR3 length is 15 residues. Germline V lookup: CDR1 LGHNA, CDR2 YNFKEQ. Written as DNA, the CDR3 is TGTGCCAGCAGCCAAGAAACAGGGAACACCGGGGAGCTGTTTTTT. The encoded protein is CASSQETGNTGELFF.

The chain uses TRBV7-9 and TRBJ2-5; a weak D match, TRBD2 (5 bases). This CDR3 contains 13 residues. Per the germline V gene, CDR1 is SEHNR and CDR2 is FQNEAQ (reference sequence). V dropped 5 bases and J dropped 5 bases, with 12 bases sitting between them. Here the CDR3 reads CASSPGLRETQYF. The DNA of the CDR3 is TGTGCCAGCAGCCCCGGACTGAGGGAGACCCAGTACTTC.

This clone was picked up one time. The chain is built from TRBV25-1 and TRBJ1-6, with a tentative D call TRBD1 (6 bases). Trimming removed 4 bases at V and 10 bases at J, with 17 bases between. CDR1 MGHDK and CDR2 SYGVNS come from the germline V gene. CDR3 length: 15 residues. CDR3 DNA sequence: TGTGCCAGCAGTGCTATTGGACAGCCGGGCTCACCCCTCCACTTT. This gives the protein CASSAIGQPGSPLHF.

V usage is TRBV19 and J usage is TRBJ1-5, with a weak D call TRBD1 (5 bases). Trimming removed 7 bases from V and 3 bases from J, with 22 bases in between. This CDR3 has 17 amino acids. Germline loops: CDR1 LNHDA, CDR2 SQIVND (reference sequence). CDR3 DNA: TGTGCCAGTAATATGGACATTTTGAAAGGGAACAATCAGCCCCAGCATTTT. Its protein product is CASNMDILKGNNQPQHF.

In regard to this clone: The junction and the germline gene differ at one end; a read error may be behind it. V usage is TRBV7-7 and J usage is TRBJ2-1, with a weak D call TRBD2 (8 bases). The CDR3 runs 15 residues. The germline gives CDR1 SSHAT, CDR2 FNYEAQ (reference sequence). The CDR3 protein is CASSLLLAAGGEQFF. The DNA of the CDR3 is TGTGCTAGCAGCTTACTACTAGCGGCAGGGGGTGAGCAGTTCTTC. The full variable domain, its missing parts supplied by reference TRBV7-7 and TRBJ2-1, is GAGVSQSPRYKVTKRGQDVTLRCDPISSHATLYWYQQALGQGPEFLTYFNYEAQPDKSGLPSDRFSAERPEGSISTLTIQRTEQRDSAMYRCASSLLLAAGGEQFFGPGTRLTVL.

This clone has just one count. V usage is TRBV11-3 and J usage is TRBJ1-3; 8 bases fit TRBD1. The CDR3 is 16 residues long. From germline, CDR1 is SGHNT and CDR2 YENEEA. V shed 3 bases, J shed 0 bases, and the junction held 4 bases outside the gene matches. For the CDR3, the DNA is TGTGCCAGCAGCTTCGGGGACAGGCCCTCTGGAAACACCATATATTTT. Translated, it gives CASSFGDRPSGNTIYF.

J is TRBJ2-1 and V is TRBV9; the match to TRBD2 covers 13 bases. V lost 1 base and J lost 9; bases outside the gene matches: 7. There are 16 residues in the CDR3. Per the germline V gene, CDR1 is SGDLS and CDR2 is YYNGEE. CDR3 sequence: CASSVSTSGREGEQFF. The CDR3 nucleotides are TGTGCCAGCAGCGTATCCACTAGCGGGAGGGAGGGTGAGCAGTTCTTC.

The chain links TRBV29-1 to TRBJ1-2; D is unclear. Germline V CDR1 and CDR2: SQVTM, ANQGSEA. V gave up 4 bases and J gave up 1 base, with 10 bases separating them. The CDR3 totals 13 residues. The CDR3 here is CSVGAGFNYGYTF. For the CDR3, the DNA is TGCAGCGTTGGGGCGGGATTTAACTATGGCTACACCTTC. Full variable domain (missing parts from reference TRBV29-1 and TRBJ1-2): SAVISQKPSRDICQRGTSLTIQCQVDSQVTMMFWYRQQPGQSLTLIATANQGSEATYESGFVIDKFPISRPNLTFSTLTVSNMSPEDSSIYLCSVGAGFNYGYTFGSGTRLTVV.

The chain couples TRBV5-1 to TRBJ2-7, with 7 bases that match TRBD1. With V trimmed by 0 bases and J by 4 bases, 4 bases remained unmatched. The length of the CDR3 is 14 residues. CDR1 is SGHRS, CDR2 YFSETQ, per germline. The CDR3 DNA sequence: TGCGCCAGCAGCTTGGGACAGGGTTTTTACGAGCAGTACTTC. Encoded protein: CASSLGQGFYEQYF.

In this sample, this clone turned up once. This chain uses TRBV5-1 with TRBJ2-2; D is unresolved. The CDR3 runs to 15 residues. V gave up 0 bases and J gave up 1 base, with 7 bases separating them. The germline V gene has CDR1 SGHRS and CDR2 YFSETQ. The CDR3 DNA reads TGCGCCAGCAGCTTGGAAGTGCGGAACACCGGGGAGCTGTTTTTT. Its protein is CASSLEVRNTGELFF.

V usage is TRBV5-6 and J usage is TRBJ2-1; 8 bases line up with TRBD1. The CDR3 runs 15 residues. V lost 5 bases and J lost 4; bases outside the gene matches: 8. Per the germline V gene, CDR1 is SGHDT and CDR2 is YYEEEE. The CDR3 DNA reads TGTGCCAGCAGGGCCGGGACAGGAGGTTACAATGAGCAGTTCTTC. Its translation is CASRAGTGGYNEQFF.

In the case of this clone: One end of the junction does not line up with germline, which may come from a read error. The chain is built from TRBV6-5 and TRBJ1-2; TRBD1 matches at 8 bases. Germline CDR1 MNHEY, CDR2 SVGAGI. This CDR3 region has 11 residues. The CDR3, as DNA: TGTGCTAGCAGCAGGGGGCTCGGCTACACCTTC. The encoded protein is CASSRGLGYTF.

This rearrangement joins TRBV11-3 to TRBJ2-3; 7 nucleotides agree with TRBD2. CDR1 is SGHNT and CDR2 is YENEEA in the germline V gene. The CDR3 is made up of 20 amino acids. J lost 3 bases, V lost 3 bases, and 21 bases had no gene match. CDR3 protein: CASSLGWLASLKGGTDTQYF. CDR3 nucleotides: TGTGCCAGCAGCTTGGGTTGGCTGGCTAGCCTAAAGGGAGGGACAGATACGCAGTATTTT.